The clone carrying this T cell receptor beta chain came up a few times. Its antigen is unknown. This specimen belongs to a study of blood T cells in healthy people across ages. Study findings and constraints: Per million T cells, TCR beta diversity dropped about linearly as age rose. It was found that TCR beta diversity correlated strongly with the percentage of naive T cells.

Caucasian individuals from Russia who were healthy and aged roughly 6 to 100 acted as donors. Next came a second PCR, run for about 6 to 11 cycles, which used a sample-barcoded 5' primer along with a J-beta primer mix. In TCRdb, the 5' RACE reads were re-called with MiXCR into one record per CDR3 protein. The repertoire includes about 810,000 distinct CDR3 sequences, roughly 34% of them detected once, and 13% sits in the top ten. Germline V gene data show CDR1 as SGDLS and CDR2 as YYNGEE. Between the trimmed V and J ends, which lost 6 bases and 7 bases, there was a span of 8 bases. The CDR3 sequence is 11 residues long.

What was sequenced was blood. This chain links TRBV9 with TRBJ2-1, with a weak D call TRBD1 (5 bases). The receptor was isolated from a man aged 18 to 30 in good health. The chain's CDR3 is CASMKGNEQFF. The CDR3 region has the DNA TGTGCCAGCATGAAGGGGAATGAGCAGTTCTTC.